The clone carrying this T cell receptor (beta chain) was detected only a few times. This sample is part of a study of shared clonotypes between healthy human individuals. Background on the study: The study enrolled a couple of women and a few men aged 18 to 49.

The CDR3 runs to 15 residues. V lost 4 bases, J lost 5 bases, and 5 bases stayed unmatched. The V gene's germline CDR1 is SGHDT and CDR2 YYEEEE. Profiled with immunoSEQ multiplex PCR; TCRdb holds only in-frame clones, not every one. The table has over a million clones, about four fifths seen once; the top ten hold 0.6% to 0.7%. The chain couples TRBV5-6 to TRBJ2-5; TRBD2 agrees at 13 bases. Source material: memory CD4+ T cells from PBMCs. Subset in this sample: CD45RA-negative fraction. The sequence derives from a man between 18 and 29 years old in good health. Some clones in this sample may be carry-over from other donors' samples. CDR3 nucleotide sequence: TGTGCCAGCAGCAGGGGACTAGCGGGGCGGGAGACCCAGTACTTC. This encodes CASSRGLAGRETQYF.